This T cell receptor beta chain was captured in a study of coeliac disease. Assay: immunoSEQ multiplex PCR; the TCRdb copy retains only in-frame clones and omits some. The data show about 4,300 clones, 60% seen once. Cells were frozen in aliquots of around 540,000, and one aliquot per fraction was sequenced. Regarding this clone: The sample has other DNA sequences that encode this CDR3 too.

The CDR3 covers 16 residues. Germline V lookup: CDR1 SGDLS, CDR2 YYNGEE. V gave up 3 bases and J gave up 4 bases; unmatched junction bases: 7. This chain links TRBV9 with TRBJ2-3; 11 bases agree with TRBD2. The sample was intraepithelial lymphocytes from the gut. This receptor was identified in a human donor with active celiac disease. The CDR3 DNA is TGTGCCAGCAGCGGCCCCACTAGCGGGAGCGCAGATACGCAGTATTTT. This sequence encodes CASSGPTSGSADTQYF.